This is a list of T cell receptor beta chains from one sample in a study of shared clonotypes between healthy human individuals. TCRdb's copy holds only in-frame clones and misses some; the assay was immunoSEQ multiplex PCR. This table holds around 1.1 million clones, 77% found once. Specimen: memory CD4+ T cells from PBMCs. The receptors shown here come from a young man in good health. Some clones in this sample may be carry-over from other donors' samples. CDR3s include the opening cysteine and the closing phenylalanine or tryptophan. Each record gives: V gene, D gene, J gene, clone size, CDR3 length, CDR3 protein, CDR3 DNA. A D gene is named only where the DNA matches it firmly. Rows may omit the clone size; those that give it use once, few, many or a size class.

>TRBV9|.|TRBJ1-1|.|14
CASSVAPRDTEAFF
TGTGCCAGCAGCGTAGCACCCAGGGACACTGAAGCTTTCTTT
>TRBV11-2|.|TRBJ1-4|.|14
CASSSREVGEKLFF
TGTGCCAGCAGCTCGCGAGAGGTTGGTGAAAAACTGTTTTTT
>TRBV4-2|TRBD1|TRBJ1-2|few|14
CASSQDDRGLGLTF
TGTGCCAGCAGCCAAGACGACAGGGGCTTGGGGCTCACCTTC
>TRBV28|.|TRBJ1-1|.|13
CASSGPKNTEAFF
TGTGCCAGCTCCGGCCCTAAGAACACTGAAGCTTTCTTT
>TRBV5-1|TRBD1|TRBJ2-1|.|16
CASSPGGTGVYNEQFF
TGCGCCAGCAGCCCGGGAGGGACAGGGGTTTACAATGAGCAGTTCTTC
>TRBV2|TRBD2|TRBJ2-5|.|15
CASSPQRGDQETQYF
TGTGCCAGCAGCCCCCAGCGGGGGGACCAAGAGACCCAGTACTTC
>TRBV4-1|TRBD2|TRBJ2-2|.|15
CASSPGLAGAGELFF
TGCGCCAGCAGCCCGGGACTAGCGGGAGCCGGGGAGCTGTTTTTT
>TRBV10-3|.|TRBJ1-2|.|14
CAISGQQGNYGYTF
TGTGCCATCAGTGGGCAACAGGGTAACTATGGCTACACCTTC
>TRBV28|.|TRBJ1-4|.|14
CASSLVQGIGKLFF
TGTGCCAGCAGTTTAGTTCAGGGGATAGGAAAACTGTTTTTT
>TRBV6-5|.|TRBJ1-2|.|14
CASSYSQGGVSYTF
TGTGCCAGCAGTTACTCACAGGGAGGGGTTAGCTACACCTTC
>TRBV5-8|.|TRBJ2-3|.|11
CASSFYETQYF
TGTGCCAGCAGCTTTTACGAGACGCAGTATTTT
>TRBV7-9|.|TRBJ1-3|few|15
CASSLSQRPGDTIYF
TGTGCCAGCAGCTTATCCCAGAGGCCGGGGGACACCATATATTTT
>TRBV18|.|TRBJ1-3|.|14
CASSPGSSGNTIYF
TGTGCCAGCTCACCAGGGTCCTCTGGAAACACCATATATTTT
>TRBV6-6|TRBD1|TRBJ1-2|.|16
CASSYPADRGSYGYTF
TGTGCCAGCAGTTACCCTGCGGACAGGGGAAGCTATGGCTACACCTTC
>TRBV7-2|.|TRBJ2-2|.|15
CASSLDRGWSGELFF
TGTGCCAGCAGCTTAGATAGGGGTTGGTCCGGGGAGCTGTTTTTT
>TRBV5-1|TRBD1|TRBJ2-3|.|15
CASSLGQGGTDTQYF
TGCGCCAGCAGCTTGGGACAGGGAGGCACAGATACGCAGTATTTT
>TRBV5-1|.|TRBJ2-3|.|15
CASSFQEPSTDTQYF
TGCGCCAGCAGCTTTCAGGAGCCTAGCACAGATACGCAGTATTTT
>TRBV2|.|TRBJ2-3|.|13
CASSLEVRDTQYF
TGTGCCAGCAGCCTGGAGGTACGGGATACGCAGTATTTT
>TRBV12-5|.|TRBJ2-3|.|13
CASGSLSSDTQYF
TGTGCTAGTGGTTCCCTCTCGTCAGATACGCAGTATTTT
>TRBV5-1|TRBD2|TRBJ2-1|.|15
CASSLLVAGDNEQFF
TGCGCCAGCAGCTTGTTGGTAGCGGGGGACAATGAGCAGTTCTTC
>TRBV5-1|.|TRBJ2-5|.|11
CASSQEGTQYF
TGCGCCAGTAGTCAGGAGGGGACCCAGTACTTC
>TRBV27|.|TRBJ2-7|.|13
CASSPRGAYEQYF
TGTGCCAGCAGCCCCCGGGGAGCCTACGAGCAGTACTTC
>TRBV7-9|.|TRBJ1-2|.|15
CASSSGQTMHYGYTF
TGTGCCAGCAGCTCTGGACAGACTATGCACTATGGCTACACCTTC
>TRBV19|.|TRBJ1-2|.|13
CASSILANYGYTF
TGTGCCAGTAGTATTCTAGCTAACTATGGCTACACCTTC
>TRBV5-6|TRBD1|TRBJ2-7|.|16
CASSSAGTGISYEQYF
TGTGCCAGCAGCTCGGCCGGGACAGGGATATCCTACGAGCAGTACTTC
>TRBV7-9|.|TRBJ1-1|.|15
CASSLGVGGNTEAFF
TGTGCCAGCAGCTTAGGGGTAGGAGGGAACACTGAAGCTTTCTTT
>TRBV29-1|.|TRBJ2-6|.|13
CSVQGTGANVLTF
TGCAGCGTTCAGGGGACTGGGGCCAACGTCCTGACTTTC
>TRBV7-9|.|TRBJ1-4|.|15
CASTLLGGPNEKLFF
TGTGCCAGCACCCTCTTGGGCGGACCTAATGAAAAACTGTTTTTT
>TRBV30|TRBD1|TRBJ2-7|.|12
CAWGDRSYEQYF
TGTGCCTGGGGGGACAGGTCCTACGAGCAGTACTTC
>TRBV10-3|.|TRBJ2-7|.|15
CAISESMGVLNEQYF
TGTGCCATCAGTGAGTCGATGGGGGTGCTCAACGAGCAGTACTTC
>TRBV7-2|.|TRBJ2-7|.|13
CASSFGALYEQYF
TGTGCCAGCAGCTTTGGGGCTCTCTACGAGCAGTACTTC
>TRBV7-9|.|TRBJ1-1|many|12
CASSFWGGEAFF
TGTGCCAGCAGCTTCTGGGGCGGTGAAGCTTTCTTT
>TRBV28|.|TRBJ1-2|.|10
CASSGWGYTF
TGTGCCAGCAGTGGGTGGGGCTACACCTTC